This entry concerns a single T cell receptor beta chain. The entry originates in a study of blood T cell repertoires in COVID-19. Profiled with immunoSEQ multiplex PCR; TCRdb holds only in-frame clones, not every one. Among fewer than 350,000 clones listed, about 89% were seen once. Trimming took 6 bases from V and 7 from J, leaving 15 bases between them. The CDR3 has 14 amino acids. Germline V gives CDR1 MDHEN, CDR2 SYDVKM. This sequence was found in a man in his sixties who had recovered from COVID-19. The sequenced sample was PBMCs or T cells enriched from blood (not recorded which). The gene calls are TRBV28 and TRBJ1-4, with D maybe TRBD1 (5 bases). The CDR3 sequence: CASSLGGIPEKLFF. CDR3 nucleotide sequence: TGTGCCAGCAGCCTCGGGGGGATTCCTGAAAAACTGTTTTTT. The full variable domain, completed using reference TRBV28 and TRBJ1-4, is DVKVTQSSRYLVKRTGEKVFLECVQDMDHENMFWYRQDPGLGLRLIYFSYDVKMKEKGDIPEGYSVSREKKERFSLILESASTNQTSMYLCASSLGGIPEKLFFGSGTQLSVL.